This TCR beta chain emerged from a study of T cell responses to AZD1222 COVID-19 vaccine (dated by TCRdb to 2020 to 2023). Concerning the study at large: AZD1222 recipients with second doses at about 4 weeks or about 12 weeks were pooled, because spike-specific TCR depth and breadth did not differ between schedules. Trial participants were enrolled by age into subgroups of 18-55, 56-69 and 70-plus years, and around 150, 28 and 57 TCR-sequenced participants, respectively, were included in these subgroups. A total of about 250 trial participants underwent TCR sequencing, of whom 200 to 220 had received two doses of AZD1222 and approximately 25 had received two doses of the MenACWY control vaccine.

The time point label corresponds to: baseline before first vaccination. The vaccinee samples were drawn from two UK trials, COV001 and COV002, one of which was a single-blind randomized controlled phase 2/3 trial testing AZD1222 (ChAdOx1 nCoV-19) in healthy adults. For TCRbeta chain sequencing, PBMC samples were collected from trial participants at day 0 and at day 28 after the second dose. The research as a whole found: Because no day 14 peak-response samples were available, repertoires were characterized only after the peak T cell response. Participants were mostly white British and included more females than males, and it was suggested by the authors that clonal diversity may have been underestimated. Vaccine-associated CD4 TCRs spanned the whole spike protein, with dominant responses in regions 160-218 and 743-854. Only five or six AZD1222 recipients were SARS-CoV-2 seropositive at baseline, limiting conclusions about previously exposed vaccinees. Epitopes outside the regions mutated in the B.1.351 and B.1.1.7 variants were reportedly recognized by nearly half of the unique spike-specific TCRs. The 56-69-year group was small, and its depth increase did not reach significance, likely because of low power. After two AZD1222 doses, spike-specific TCR breadth and depth were significantly higher than at day 0 and than in MenACWY recipients.

At the junction V is shortened by 6 bases and J by 3 bases, with 11 bases in between. CDR1 and CDR2, per the germline V gene (reference sequence), are LNHDA and SQIVND. The CDR3 spans 13 residues, from the cysteine through the phenylalanine. Only CDR3 DNA is held: 39 bases, read in frame from base 1. The CDR3 regions of human TCRbeta chains were subjected to immunosequencing. The study's own analysis went as follows. TCRs in the repertoires were matched against a reference library of SARS-CoV-2-specific TCRs that had been generated with the MIRA antigen-specificity platform. Breadth was defined as the fraction of unique TCRs that were SARS-CoV-2-associated, and depth was defined as the fraction of total T cells that were SARS-CoV-2-associated. Using the MIRA data, every spike-specific TCR was mapped to the spike region that the TCR reacted to and assigned to either a CD4 or a CD8 class. Log10-transformed breadth and depth values were compared by one-way ANOVA with Sidak's multiple comparisons tests. The clones in this table, taken by TCRdb from immuneACCESS, are in-frame only. Not every clone is retained; where verified, under half of the shortfall comes from an unresolved V gene, and the cause of the rest is unknown. That table is the source of V, J and clone size, and D and trimming were worked out from the DNA. The sample records tens of thousands of clones, roughly 90% of which are singletons. Jointly, the top ten make up roughly 2.3% of the sample.

About this clone: This clone's antigen is unknown. The record has no base qualities; no much larger clone is one base away.

The sequence links TRBV19 to TRBJ1-2; the D gene remains uncertain. The specimen comprised peripheral blood, sampled on day 0 of AZD1222 vaccination. The receptor comes from an adult in good health. The CDR3 region reads CASRPDGYYGYTF. Here is the DNA: TGTGCCAGTAGACCGGACGGATACTATGGCTACACCTTC.